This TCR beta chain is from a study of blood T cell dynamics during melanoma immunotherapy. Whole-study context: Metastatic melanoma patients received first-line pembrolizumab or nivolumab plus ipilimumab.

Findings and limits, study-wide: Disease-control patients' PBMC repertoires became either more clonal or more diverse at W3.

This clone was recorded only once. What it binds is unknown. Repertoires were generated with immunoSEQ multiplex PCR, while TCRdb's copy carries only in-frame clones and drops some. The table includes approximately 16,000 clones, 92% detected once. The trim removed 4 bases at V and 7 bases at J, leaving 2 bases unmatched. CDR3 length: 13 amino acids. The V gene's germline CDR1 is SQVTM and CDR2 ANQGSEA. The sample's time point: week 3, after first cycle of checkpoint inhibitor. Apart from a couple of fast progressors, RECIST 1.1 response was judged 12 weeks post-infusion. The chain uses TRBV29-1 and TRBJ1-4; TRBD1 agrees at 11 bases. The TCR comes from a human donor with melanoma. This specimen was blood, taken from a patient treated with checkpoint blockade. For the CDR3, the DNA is TGCAGCGTTGCGGGACAGGGGGTTGAAAAACTGTTTTTT. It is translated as CSVAGQGVEKLFF.